Following are 26 T cell receptor beta chains from one sample sequenced in a study of blood T cell repertoires in COVID-19 (dated by TCRdb to the early 2020s). Libraries came from the immunoSEQ multiplex PCR assay. TCRdb mirrors the immuneACCESS table, restricted to in-frame sequences. Some clones are absent from its copies; in checked studies, under half trace to an unresolved V gene, and the reason for the others is unknown. This sample is represented by about 120,000 clones; around four fifths of them were singletons. Of the sample, about 5.5% falls within the top ten clones. Material: peripheral blood. The receptors come from an elderly man with active or convalescent COVID-19.

The rearrangement uses TRBV19 and TRBJ2-2; 7 bases fit TRBD1. The J segment lost 6 bases and the V segment lost 8 bases, leaving 9 bases of the junction unmatched. The germline V gene has CDR1 LNHDA and CDR2 SQIVND (reference sequence). The CDR3 is 14 residues long. CDR3 protein: CASLRQGDAGELFF. The CDR3 DNA reads as TGTGCCAGTTTACGACAGGGTGACGCCGGGGAGCTGTTTTTT.

The chain uses TRBV5-1 and TRBJ1-1; TRBD1 agrees at 9 bases. The junction had 5 bases not matched to a gene; V was cut back by 4 bases and J by 1 base. Germline V CDR1 and CDR2: SGHRS, YFSETQ. This CDR3 has 15 amino acids. CDR3 DNA: TGCGCCAGCAGCCAACAGACAGGGGGGAACACTGAAGCTTTCTTT. It codes for CASSQQTGGNTEAFF.

The V gene is TRBV12-3 or TRBV12-4, the J gene TRBJ1-1; 8 bases line up with TRBD1. The CDR3 is 13 amino acids. Trimming removed 5 bases from V and 6 bases from J; junction bases left unmatched: 5. The CDR3 DNA reads as TGTGCCAGCAGTAAGACAGGGGTCTCTGAAGCTTTCTTT. Amino acids: CASSKTGVSEAFF.

The chain uses TRBV28 and TRBJ1-1; D remains ambiguous. This CDR3 has 11 residues. Germline lookup yields CDR1 MDHEN and CDR2 SYDVKM. With 3 bases removed from V and 7 bases from J, the gap between germline ends came to 6 bases. CDR3: CASSFSSEAFF. The CDR3 bases are TGTGCCAGCAGTTTTAGTAGTGAAGCTTTCTTT.

This sequence joins TRBV7-2 and TRBJ2-3, with 8 bases aligning to TRBD2. CDR1 and CDR2 from the germline V gene are SGHTA and FQGNSA. V trimming: 1 base; J trimming: 4 bases; junction bases outside the gene matches: 4. There are 15 residues in the CDR3. The CDR3 region is CASSLVGRGADTQYF. CDR3 sequence (DNA): TGTGCCAGCAGCTTAGTCGGGCGGGGGGCAGATACGCAGTATTTT.

This sequence joins TRBV4-1 and TRBJ1-1; D is possibly TRBD1 (5 bases). This CDR3 comprises 13 residues. The V gene lost 3 bases and the J gene lost 8 bases, with 13 bases spanning the gap. Germline V lookup: CDR1 MGHRA, CDR2 YSYEKL. The CDR3 DNA is TGCGCCAGCAGCCACGGCCAACGGGGGGAAGCTTTCTTT. It translates to CASSHGQRGEAFF.

The gene calls are TRBV30 and TRBJ1-2; a possible D gene is TRBD1 (5 bases). V lost 0 bases and J lost 3, with 11 bases in between. This CDR3 comprises 14 residues. Germline V gene data show CDR1 as GTSNPN and CDR2 as SVGIG (reference sequence). This chain's CDR3 is CAWSVWGVDYGYTF. The CDR3 bases are TGTGCCTGGAGTGTATGGGGGGTCGACTATGGCTACACCTTC.

The chain recombines TRBV5-1 with TRBJ2-5; 11 nucleotides align to TRBD1. The CDR3 sequence is 15 residues long. J was trimmed by 3 bases and V by 4 bases; bases with no gene match: 5. Germline values: CDR1 SGHRS, CDR2 YFSETQ. The CDR3 loop is CASSGGTGGEETQYF. The CDR3 DNA reads as TGCGCCAGCAGCGGAGGGACAGGGGGAGAAGAGACCCAGTACTTC.

The V call is TRBV4-1, the J call TRBJ1-2; 8 nucleotides agree with TRBD1. CDR1 MGHRA and CDR2 YSYEKL come from the germline V gene. The CDR3 extends over 19 amino acids. After removal of 0 bases from V and 0 bases from J, the junction contained 12 bases not matched to a gene. This CDR3 is CASSQDPRQGPTTNYGYTF. CDR3 coding DNA: TGCGCCAGCAGCCAAGATCCGCGACAGGGGCCGACTACTAACTATGGCTACACCTTC.

The chain links TRBV9 to TRBJ1-6; 7 nucleotides align to TRBD1. V shed 2 bases, J shed 6 bases, and the junction held 2 bases outside the gene matches. This CDR3 has 14 amino acids. Germline V gene lookup returns CDR1 SGDLS and CDR2 YYNGEE. The CDR3 nucleotides are TGTGCCAGCAGCGTCGACAGGGTTAATTCACCCCTCCACTTT. It translates to CASSVDRVNSPLHF.

CDR3 in amino acids: CASSRLAGGYEQYF. The CDR3 DNA is TGTGCCAGCAGTAGACTAGCGGGGGGTTACGAGCAGTACTTC. The chain has TRBV2 and TRBJ2-7; 13 bases agree with TRBD2. Germline lookup yields CDR1 SNHLY and CDR2 FYNNEI. V dropped 5 bases and J dropped 4; count of bases not matched to a gene: 2. CDR3 length: 14 residues.

The rearrangement joins TRBV3-1 (or the pseudogene TRBV3-2) to TRBJ2-7, with a possible D match to TRBD2 (6 bases). Between the trimmed V and J ends, which lost 2 bases and 4 bases, there was a span of 15 bases. Germline CDR1 is LGHDT and CDR2 is YNNKEL (reference sequence). CDR3 size: 15 residues. The CDR3: CASSQTSNGGYEQYF. CDR3 in DNA: TGTGCCAGCAGCCAAACCTCTAATGGGGGGTACGAGCAGTACTTC.

The gene calls are TRBV28 and TRBJ2-7, with TRBD1 matching 7 bases. The ends lost 5 bases at V and 6 bases at J; junction bases unmatched: 4. The CDR3 length is 12 residues. From germline, CDR1 is MDHEN and CDR2 SYDVKM. The CDR3 spells CASSTYRGEQYF. The CDR3 DNA reads as TGTGCCAGCAGTACATACAGGGGCGAGCAGTACTTC. Looking up the rest from reference TRBV28 and TRBJ2-7 gives the full variable domain: DVKVTQSSRYLVKRTGEKVFLECVQDMDHENMFWYRQDPGLGLRLIYFSYDVKMKEKGDIPEGYSVSREKKERFSLILESASTNQTSMYLCASSTYRGEQYFGPGTRLTVT.

The chain combines TRBV7-9 with TRBJ2-1; 8 nucleotides match TRBD2. With V trimmed by 5 bases and J by 0 bases, 6 bases remained unmatched. CDR3 length equals 16 residues. Germline CDR1 reads SEHNR; CDR2 reads FQNEAQ (reference sequence). CDR3 bases: TGTGCCAGCAGCAGGTACGGGGGGGCCTCCTACAATGAGCAGTTCTTC. It codes for CASSRYGGASYNEQFF.

This clone was counted only a few times. V and J are TRBV7-3 and TRBJ2-2; D gene uncertain. Looked up from germline, CDR1 is SGHTA and CDR2 is FQGTGA. The length of the CDR3 is 14 residues. Between the trimmed V and J ends, which lost 2 bases and 1 base, there was a span of 5 bases. CDR3 DNA sequence: TGTGCCAGCAGCTTAGGGCAGAACACCGGGGAGCTGTTTTTT. This sequence encodes CASSLGQNTGELFF.

Details on this clone: Other DNA sequences in this specimen translate into the identical CDR3. This chain uses TRBV28 with TRBJ1-2; no definite D call. CDR3 length equals 12 residues. CDR1 is MDHEN and CDR2 is SYDVKM in the germline V gene. Trimming left V 3 bases short and J 4 bases short, with 6 bases between. The CDR3 is CASSLGSYGYTF. In DNA form, the CDR3 reads TGTGCCAGCAGTTTGGGCAGCTATGGCTACACCTTC.

This clone was seen a single time. The genes are TRBV6-6 and TRBJ2-3; 11 bases agree with TRBD2. The CDR3 has 16 amino acids. CDR1 and CDR2 from the germline V gene are MNHNY and SVGAGI (reference sequence). V dropped 5 bases and J dropped 0; count of bases not matched to a gene: 4. CDR3 region: CASSRLAGTSTDTQYF. The CDR3 region has the DNA TGTGCCAGCAGTCGACTAGCGGGAACCAGCACAGATACGCAGTATTTT.

V is TRBV4-1 and J is TRBJ1-1; 8 bases are shared with TRBD1. The CDR3 extends over 14 amino acids. V lost 3 bases, J lost 4 bases, and 4 bases stayed unmatched. Germline-derived CDR1 and CDR2 are MGHRA and YSYEKL. The chain's CDR3 is CASSQLTGGTEAFF. The CDR3 coding sequence is TGCGCCAGCAGCCAGTTAACAGGGGGCACTGAAGCTTTCTTT.

V is TRBV12-3 or TRBV12-4 and J is TRBJ1-1; D unclear. The CDR3 contains 11 residues. Deletions cut 7 bases from V and 7 bases from J, with 10 bases between. The CDR3 coding sequence is TGTGCCAGCACCCCACCCGGTGAAGCTTTCTTT. It encodes CASTPPGEAFF.

CDR3 region: CASSQGQGKQYF. CDR3 sequence (DNA): TGTGCCAGCAGCCAAGGGCAGGGTAAGCAGTATTTT. The gene calls are TRBV3-1 (or the pseudogene TRBV3-2) and TRBJ2-3; perhaps TRBD1 as D (5 bases). The V end lost 1 base, the J end lost 11 bases, and 10 bases lay between the germline ends. The CDR3 consists of 12 residues. From germline, CDR1 is LGHDT and CDR2 YNNKEL (reference sequence).

J is TRBJ2-5 and V is TRBV5-1; perhaps TRBD2 as D (6 bases). From germline, CDR1 is SGHRS and CDR2 YFSETQ. This CDR3 contains 13 residues. Trimming stripped 4 bases from V and 5 bases from J, with 12 bases between. The CDR3 coding sequence is TGCGCCAGCAGCGGGGGTAGCGGCGAGACCCAGTACTTC. Protein: CASSGGSGETQYF.

The chain employs TRBV19 and TRBJ2-7; 12 bases map to TRBD1. The CDR3 length is 14 residues. Per the germline V gene, CDR1 is LNHDA and CDR2 is SQIVND (reference sequence). Trimming removed 5 bases from V and 7 bases from J; junction bases left unmatched: 6. The CDR3, as DNA: TGTGCCAGTAGTTTGCGGGACAGGGGGCTGGAGCAGTACTTC. As protein: CASSLRDRGLEQYF.

This clone has only a few counts. V is TRBV7-2 and J is TRBJ1-1; D not resolved. V lost 5 bases to trimming and J lost 1 base, with 2 bases between them. Per germline, CDR1 SGHTA and CDR2 FQGNSA. The length of the CDR3 is 11 residues. DNA of the CDR3: TGTGCCAGCAGCCAGAACACTGAAGCTTTCTTT. Amino acids: CASSQNTEAFF.

The chain recombines TRBV7-2 with TRBJ2-3; 10 nucleotides align to TRBD2. This CDR3 spans 17 amino acids. The V gene end was trimmed by 6 bases and the J gene end by 8 bases; junction bases not matched to a gene: 17. Germline V lookup: CDR1 SGHTA, CDR2 FQGNSA. In nucleotides, the CDR3 is TGTGCCAGCAGGAGTGGTTACTCGGCTAGCGGGGGATCTACGCAGTATTTT. Translated, it gives CASRSGYSASGGSTQYF.

This clone appeared a single time. CDR3 bases: TGTGCCAGCAGTGATCGGGGGTTGGGAGGCTACACCTTC. Protein sequence: CASSDRGLGGYTF. V gene TRBV25-1 combines with J gene TRBJ1-2, with D perhaps TRBD1 (5 bases). Germline loops: CDR1 MGHDK, CDR2 SYGVNS. The length of the CDR3 is 13 residues. V was cut by 3 bases and J by 8 bases, with 13 bases left in between.

The chain recombines TRBV4-1 with TRBJ1-1; TRBD1 matches 7 bases. CDR3 length equals 13 residues. Germline-derived CDR1 and CDR2 are MGHRA and YSYEKL. V shed 4 bases and J 4 bases; nucleotides not matched to a gene: 3. The CDR3 DNA reads TGCGCCAGCAGCCTAGACAGGGCCACTGAAGCTTTCTTT. Translating it yields CASSLDRATEAFF.